The next 31 T cell receptor beta chains were all read from a single sample in a study of T cells in Graves' hyperthyroidism and ophthalmopathy. The TCR beta CDR3 regions underwent amplification using RNA transcripts as the source. TCR CDR3 regions were first amplified by RT-PCR with HTBI primers. MiXCR, applied by TCRdb to the multiplex PCR reads, yields one record per CDR3 protein. The sample has about 600,000 distinct CDR3 sequences, 12% to 15% seen once; the top ten hold about 6.6%. What was sequenced was blood. Receptor source: a young woman with Graves' ophthalmopathy.

This clonotype was counted at least ten times. The rearrangement uses TRBV24-1 and TRBJ2-1; D is undetermined. The CDR3 extends over 17 amino acids. The V gene lost 3 bases and the J gene lost 2 bases, with 16 bases spanning the gap. Looked up from germline, CDR1 is KGHDR and CDR2 is SFDVKD. CDR3 nucleotide sequence: TGTGCCACCAGTGATCACCCCGGAGAGAACCCCTACAATGAGCAGTTCTTC. Translating gives CATSDHPGENPYNEQFF.

This chain links TRBV28 with TRBJ2-1, with TRBD2 matching 13 bases. The germline gives CDR1 MDHEN, CDR2 SYDVKM. CDR3 length: 14 residues. The V segment lost 6 bases and the J segment 12 bases; nucleotides outside the gene matches: 8. The CDR3 DNA sequence: TGTGCCAGCAGCTCGGGACTAGCGGGATCCGTGCAGTTCTTC. Translated, it gives CASSSGLAGSVQFF.

Only a few counts were recorded for this clonotype. This rearrangement joins TRBV2 to TRBJ1-1, with D hard to call. Trimming stripped 6 bases from V and 1 base from J, with 9 bases between. This CDR3 contains 13 residues. CDR1 and CDR2 from the germline V gene are SNHLY and FYNNEI. CDR3: CASSGSWNTEAFF. CDR3 bases: TGTGCCAGCAGCGGAAGTTGGAACACTGAAGCTTTCTTT.

Many counts were recorded for this clonotype. The CDR3 loop reads CSASPGTGGPYEQYF. The CDR3 coding sequence is TGCAGTGCTAGCCCCGGGACAGGGGGACCCTACGAGCAGTACTTC. This sequence joins TRBV20-1 and TRBJ2-7; 11 bases map to TRBD1. The germline V gene encodes CDR1 DFQATT and CDR2 SNEGSKA (reference sequence). This CDR3 has 15 amino acids. The V gene end was trimmed by 3 bases and the J gene end by 2 bases; junction bases not matched to a gene: 6.

This clonotype was counted between two and nine times. The gene calls are TRBV6-1 and TRBJ2-1, with TRBD2 identical over 9 bases. Germline trimming cut 6 bases from V and 1 base from J; bases unmatched to any gene: 10. The CDR3 spans 17 residues. Germline V gives CDR1 MNHNS, CDR2 SASEGT. The CDR3 sequence is CASSPTLAGDSYNEQFF. CDR3 bases: TGTGCCAGCAGCCCCACGTTAGCGGGAGATTCCTACAATGAGCAGTTCTTC.

The chain couples TRBV3-1 to TRBJ2-7; D may be TRBD1 (6 bases). CDR1 LGHDT and CDR2 YNNKEL come from the germline V gene (reference sequence). The CDR3 is 15 residues long. Trimming shortened V by 1 base and J by 4 bases, and 14 bases separated the two germline ends. In nucleotides, the CDR3 is TGTGCCAGCAGCCAAGGGTACGAAGGGGGTTACGAGCAGTACTTC. Its protein is CASSQGYEGGYEQYF.

At least ten counts were recorded for this clonotype. This sequence joins TRBV20-1 and TRBJ1-1; perhaps TRBD1 as D (5 bases). Trimming shortened V by 6 bases and J by 6 bases, and 14 bases separated the two germline ends. This CDR3 comprises 12 residues. Germline V lookup: CDR1 DFQATT, CDR2 SNEGSKA (reference sequence). The CDR3 sequence is CSAPLWGAEAFF. The CDR3 bases are TGCAGTGCCCCTCTCTGGGGGGCTGAAGCTTTCTTT.

This clonotype was recorded at least ten times. V is TRBV29-1 and J is TRBJ1-4; TRBD1 matches 7 bases. This CDR3 is 13 amino acids long. Germline trimming cut 3 bases from V and 2 bases from J; bases unmatched to any gene: 0. CDR1 SQVTM and CDR2 ANQGSEA come from the germline V gene. As DNA, the CDR3 is TGCAGCGTTGAGACAGGGACTAATGAAAAACTGTTTTTT. It yields the protein CSVETGTNEKLFF. Together with reference TRBV29-1 and TRBJ1-4, the CDR3 gives the full variable domain: SAVISQKPSRDICQRGTSLTIQCQVDSQVTMMFWYRQQPGQSLTLIATANQGSEATYESGFVIDKFPISRPNLTFSTLTVSNMSPEDSSIYLCSVETGTNEKLFFGSGTQLSVL.

This clonotype appeared a few times. The CDR3 loop is CASSYSKAQGTEAFF. For the CDR3, the DNA is TGTGCCAGCAGTTACTCGAAAGCGCAGGGCACTGAAGCTTTCTTT. The J gene is TRBJ1-1, the V gene TRBV6-6, with D perhaps matching TRBD1 (5 bases). The germline V gene has CDR1 MNHNY and CDR2 SVGAGI (reference sequence). V gave up 0 bases and J gave up 4 bases, with 12 bases separating them. The CDR3 is 15 residues long.

About this clonotype: The germline gene is not matched at one end of the junction; a read error may be the cause. J is TRBJ2-2 and V is TRBV12-3 or TRBV12-4; D may be TRBD2 (5 bases). This CDR3 contains 14 residues. The CDR3 spells CAIPAAENAGELFF. The CDR3 nucleotides are TGTGCCATACCCGCAGCGGAGAACGCCGGGGAGCTGTTTTTT.

This sequence joins TRBV30 and TRBJ1-5; 10 nucleotides line up with TRBD1. This CDR3 has 15 residues. CDR1 is GTSNPN and CDR2 is SVGIG in the germline V gene (reference sequence). V was clipped by 2 bases and J by 6 bases; unmatched bases: 7. In DNA form, the CDR3 reads TGTGCCTGGAGTCAAGGGACAGGGGTTGGTCAGCCCCAGCATTTT. Its translation: CAWSQGTGVGQPQHF.

This clonotype was picked up many times. The genes are TRBV28 and TRBJ2-2; maybe TRBD2 (5 bases). Germline values: CDR1 MDHEN, CDR2 SYDVKM. The V end was cut by 3 bases, the J end by 4 bases, with 15 bases between. The CDR3 has 16 amino acids. For the CDR3, the DNA is TGTGCCAGCAGTTTTCGTCGAGGGTGGGGCACCGGGGAGCTGTTTTTT. It specifies CASSFRRGWGTGELFF.

Many counts were recorded for this clonotype. The chain joins TRBV9 to TRBJ1-1; a weak D match, TRBD1 (5 bases). CDR1 and CDR2 (germline): SGDLS, YYNGEE. V dropped 5 bases and J dropped 2 bases, with 7 bases sitting between them. This CDR3 is 12 amino acids long. The CDR3 sequence: CASRGRNTEAFF. The CDR3 nucleotides read TGTGCCAGCAGGGGACGAAACACTGAAGCTTTCTTT.

This clonotype was counted at least ten times. V gene TRBV11-3 combines with J gene TRBJ2-7, with D possibly being TRBD1 (6 bases). CDR3 length equals 15 residues. The V end lost 6 bases, the J end lost 5 bases, and 20 bases lay between the germline ends. Germline V gene data show CDR1 as SGHNT and CDR2 as YENEEA. The CDR3 loop is CASSSKTGLRDEQYF. CDR3 coding DNA: TGTGCCAGCAGTTCAAAGACAGGCCTTCGGGACGAGCAGTACTTC.

Many counts were recorded for this clonotype. J is TRBJ2-3 and V is TRBV7-2, with 10 positions matching TRBD2. The junction had 8 bases not matched to a gene; V was cut back by 1 base and J by 7 bases. Germline values: CDR1 SGHTA, CDR2 FQGNSA. This CDR3 contains 16 residues. CDR3 residues: CASSLESSGSPNTQYF. DNA for the CDR3: TGTGCCAGCAGCTTAGAGTCTAGCGGGAGCCCCAATACGCAGTATTTT.

This clonotype was picked up a small number of times. This sequence joins TRBV9 and TRBJ1-6, with D perhaps matching TRBD1 (6 bases). V was clipped by 5 bases and J by 0 bases, with 15 bases between them. CDR1 and CDR2 from the germline V gene are SGDLS and YYNGEE. The CDR3 runs 17 residues. The CDR3: CASSLRGGFSYNSPLHF. CDR3 DNA: TGTGCCAGCAGTTTAAGGGGGGGCTTCTCCTATAATTCACCCCTCCACTTT.

This clonotype has at least ten counts. The chain has TRBV28 and TRBJ2-1; weak D call: TRBD1 (5 bases). The CDR3 is 14 amino acids. Trimming left V 3 bases short and J 2 bases short, with 8 bases between. CDR1 is MDHEN, CDR2 SYDVKM, per germline. The chain's CDR3 is CASSLSTAYNEQFF. The CDR3 region has the DNA TGTGCCAGCAGTTTGTCGACAGCCTACAATGAGCAGTTCTTC.

This clonotype was recorded a few times. This sequence joins TRBV20-1 and TRBJ2-3; 7 bases map to TRBD2. CDR3 length equals 14 residues. Germline CDR1 reads DFQATT; CDR2 reads SNEGSKA (reference sequence). Trimming cost V 3 bases and J 4 bases; bases outside gene matches: 7. The chain's CDR3 is CSASGRAGSDTQYF. The CDR3 nucleotides read TGCAGTGCTAGTGGGAGGGCCGGGTCAGATACGCAGTATTTT.

This clonotype has a count of ten or more. The rearrangement joins TRBV11-2 to TRBJ2-1; TRBD2 agrees at 13 bases. This CDR3 spans 16 amino acids. Germline lookup yields CDR1 SGHAT and CDR2 FQNNGV. V lost 6 bases and J lost 2; bases outside the gene matches: 4. CDR3 residues: CASRPTSGRTYNEQFF. DNA for the CDR3: TGTGCCAGCAGACCGACTAGCGGGAGGACCTACAATGAGCAGTTCTTC.

The table lists this clonotype with many counts. The rearrangement uses TRBV7-9 and TRBJ2-1, with TRBD2 matching 7 bases. Looked up from germline, CDR1 is SEHNR and CDR2 is FQNEAQ (reference sequence). The CDR3 runs to 16 residues. With V trimmed by 6 bases and J by 7 bases, 15 bases remained unmatched. The CDR3 bases are TGTGCCAGCAGTTCTGTCCAGGGAGGGCCTAGGAATGAGCAGTTCTTC. Its translation: CASSSVQGGPRNEQFF.

This clonotype showed up many times. This sequence joins TRBV6-2 or TRBV6-3 and TRBJ2-7; D gene uncertain. Trimming removed 0 bases from V and 3 bases from J, with 9 bases in between. Looked up from germline, CDR1 is MNHEY and CDR2 is SVGEGT. This CDR3 is 14 amino acids long. The DNA of the CDR3 is TGTGCCAGCAGTTACTCTAGGAGAATCTACGAGCAGTACTTC. Translated, it gives CASSYSRRIYEQYF.

This clonotype was detected many times. V gene TRBV2 combines with J gene TRBJ1-6; a possible D gene is TRBD1 (5 bases). The germline V gene has CDR1 SNHLY and CDR2 FYNNEI. The CDR3 consists of 14 residues. Trimming took off 6 bases at V and 10 bases at J, with 16 bases between the two ends. CDR3 sequence: CASSRDLVLSPLHF. CDR3 DNA sequence: TGTGCCAGCAGCCGGGACCTAGTACTCTCACCCCTCCACTTT.

The chain recombines TRBV4-1 with TRBJ2-4, with 8 bases lining up with TRBD2. With V trimmed by 0 bases and J by 0 bases, 10 bases remained unmatched. CDR3 length: 19 residues. Germline V CDR1 and CDR2: MGHRA, YSYEKL. The CDR3 DNA sequence: TGCGCCAGCAGCCAAGATTGGGCGGGAGGACCCTTAGCCAAAAACATTCAGTACTTC. Amino acids: CASSQDWAGGPLAKNIQYF.

This clonotype was seen at least ten times. The CDR3 here is CASSPTTGVHGELFF. The CDR3 DNA sequence: TGTGCCAGCAGTCCCACTACAGGGGTACACGGGGAGCTGTTTTTT. The rearrangement links TRBV27 to TRBJ2-2; the match to TRBD1 covers 7 bases. V was pared by 5 bases and J by 7 bases, with 10 bases of the junction left unmatched. Germline CDR1 reads MNHEY; CDR2 reads SMNVEV (reference sequence). The CDR3 covers 15 residues.

This clonotype appeared a few times. The chain employs TRBV19 and TRBJ1-5; 7 nucleotides agree with TRBD1. The CDR3 spans 19 residues. Germline loops: CDR1 LNHDA, CDR2 SQIVND (reference sequence). Losses at the gene ends were 5 bases for V and 0 bases for J; bases not matched to a gene: 16. CDR3 bases: TGTGCCAGTAGTCCCCAACCACAGGGGATGGGGTATAGCAATCAGCCCCAGCATTTT. This gives the protein CASSPQPQGMGYSNQPQHF.

This clonotype was detected ten times or more. The V and J genes are TRBV11-1 and TRBJ2-5; weak D call: TRBD2 (6 bases). This CDR3 has 18 amino acids. Germline-derived CDR1 and CDR2 are SGHAT and FQDESV (reference sequence). V dropped 5 bases and J dropped 5 bases, with 27 bases sitting between them. In nucleotides, the CDR3 is TGTGCCAGCAGCCGGATTGGGGGAGGCGGGCCCCTCGGGGAGACCCAGTACTTC. Its protein product is CASSRIGGGGPLGETQYF.

This clonotype has a count of ten or more. The J gene is TRBJ1-4, the V gene TRBV4-1, with TRBD1 as a possible D gene (6 bases). Trimming pared 0 bases from V and 8 bases from J, leaving 16 bases between. This CDR3 spans 16 amino acids. Germline V CDR1 and CDR2: MGHRA, YSYEKL. CDR3 sequence: CASSQELGQFREKLFF. The CDR3 bases are TGCGCCAGCAGCCAAGAACTAGGACAGTTTCGGGAAAAACTGTTTTTT.

This clonotype occurred many times. This sequence joins TRBV20-1 and TRBJ2-7, with 11 positions matching TRBD2. In germline, CDR1 is DFQATT, CDR2 SNEGSKA (reference sequence). The length of the CDR3 is 14 residues. V was clipped by 2 bases and J by 1 base; unmatched bases: 1. In DNA form, the CDR3 reads TGCAGTGCTAGAATAGCGGGAGGGTCCTACGAGCAGTACTTC. Protein product: CSARIAGGSYEQYF.

In this sample, this clonotype turned up many times. The chain couples TRBV2 to TRBJ1-2, with TRBD1 matching 7 bases. The CDR3 has 16 residues. V trimming: 5 bases; J trimming: 5 bases; junction bases outside the gene matches: 14. From germline, CDR1 is SNHLY and CDR2 FYNNEI. For the CDR3, the DNA is TGTGCCAGCAGTATTACTCAGGGGGGGGAAAGTTATGGCTACACCTTC. Its translation: CASSITQGGESYGYTF.

About this clonotype: A junction boundary mismatches the germline segment, possibly from a read error. The rearrangement joins TRBV7-6 to TRBJ2-5, with 7 bases aligning to TRBD1. The CDR3 consists of 14 residues. In germline, CDR1 is SGHVS, CDR2 FNYEAQ. The CDR3 DNA reads TGTGCCAGCAGCTTGGGACAGCACCAGGAGACCCAGTACTTC. The encoded protein is CASSLGQHQETQYF.

V usage is TRBV20-1 and J usage is TRBJ1-6; 7 nucleotides line up with TRBD1. Trimming took 0 bases from V and 6 from J; bases not matched to a gene: 11. This CDR3 has 17 residues. Germline assignment: CDR1 DFQATT and CDR2 SNEGSKA (reference sequence). CDR3 amino acids: CSAREAEGQILNSPLHF. In DNA form, the CDR3 reads TGCAGTGCTAGAGAGGCGGAGGGACAGATCCTTAATTCACCCCTCCACTTT.